The rows below give T cell receptor beta chains drawn from one sample of a study of shared T cell receptors in the human thymus. Repertoires were generated with immunoSEQ multiplex PCR, while TCRdb's copy carries only in-frame clones and drops some. Of 600,000 or so clones listed, around 87% are singletons. These data were also reused for a study on human thymus T cells.

Source material: thymocytes. These receptors all come from a boy under two years old with a congenital heart defect. The CDR3 runs from the conserved cysteine through the conserved F or W. A D gene is named only where the DNA matches it firmly. Expanded clones are given a class, and other clones once, few, many or no size at all.

cdr3_length j_call d_call v_call clone_size cdr3_nt cdr3_aa
15 TRBJ2-7 TRBD2 TRBV5-1 - TGCGCCAGCAGCAGCCCGGGACTAGCGGGTGGCGAGCAGTACTTC CASSSPGLAGGEQYF
12 TRBJ1-4 TRBD1 TRBV28 few TGTGCCAGCAGCCCCGGGACAGGAAAACTGTTTTTT CASSPGTGKLFF
12 TRBJ2-3 - TRBV6-6 - TGTGCCAGCGGGGGGACCACAGATACGCAGTATTTT CASGGTTDTQYF
15 TRBJ2-5 TRBD2 TRBV14 - TGTGCCAGCAGCCAAGGAACTAGCGGAAAAGAGACCCAGTACTTC CASSQGTSGKETQYF
13 TRBJ2-3 - TRBV25-1 - TGTGCCAGCAGTGAATATACAGCAGATACGCAGTATTTT CASSEYTADTQYF
16 TRBJ2-2 TRBD2 TRBV2 - TGTGCCAGCAGGGGACTAGCGGGAGGGAACACCGGGGAGCTGTTTTTT CASRGLAGGNTGELFF
15 TRBJ1-6 TRBD1 TRBV7-9 - TGTGCCAGCAGCCAAAAGACAGGGGTTGATTCACCCCTCCACTTT CASSQKTGVDSPLHF
15 TRBJ1-2 - TRBV19 - TGTGCCAGTAGTATAGGAGGACAGACTTTCCATGGCTACACCTTC CASSIGGQTFHGYTF
14 TRBJ2-3 - TRBV29-1 - TGCAGCGTTGAATGGCCTCCCGGCACAGATACGCAGTATTTT CSVEWPPGTDTQYF
15 TRBJ1-6 TRBD1 TRBV6-6 - TGTGCCAGCAGACCCGGGACAGGTTTAAATTCACCCCTCCACTTT CASRPGTGLNSPLHF
14 TRBJ2-7 TRBD1 TRBV27 - TGTGCCAGCAGTTTATCGTTACAGGGGAGCGAGCAGTACTTC CASSLSLQGSEQYF
14 TRBJ2-5 - TRBV12-5 - TGTGCTAGTGGTTTGGTCAACGGGATAGAGACCCAGTACTTC CASGLVNGIETQYF
17 TRBJ2-5 - TRBV18 - TGTGCCAGCTCACCACTTCGCCAGGCAGGCCCCCAAGAGACCCAGTACTTC CASSPLRQAGPQETQYF
21 TRBJ2-2 TRBD2 TRBV19 - TGTGCCAGTAGTATAGGGGGGGGTGGTGCAGGGCTAGTTGCGAACACCGGGGAGCTGTTTTTT CASSIGGGGAGLVANTGELFF
16 TRBJ1-5 TRBD1 TRBV4-1 - TGCGCCAGCAGCCAGGCCGGGACAGGGAACAATCAGCCCCAGCATTTT CASSQAGTGNNQPQHF
20 TRBJ2-1 - TRBV5-1 - TGCGCCAGCAGCTTGGGGCCCCAAAAACTCAGGGAATGGGTCTTTGGTGAGCAGTTCTTC CASSLGPQKLREWVFGEQFF
13 TRBJ2-1 - TRBV28 - TGTGCCAGCAGTTTCGGGCAGGGCGCTGAGCAGTTCTTC CASSFGQGAEQFF
17 TRBJ2-4 TRBD2 TRBV28 once TGTGCCAGCAGTTCCAACAGCGGGACCTACCTCAAAAACATTCAGTACTTC CASSSNSGTYLKNIQYF
17 TRBJ1-2 - TRBV28 - TGTGCCAGCAGTTTTTTGCGTCAGGGAAGCATTAACTATGGCTACACCTTC CASSFLRQGSINYGYTF
14 TRBJ2-7 TRBD1 TRBV7-6 - TGTGCCAGCAGCTTAATTGACAGGGCCTACGAGCAGTACTTC CASSLIDRAYEQYF
14 TRBJ2-7 - TRBV27 - TGTGCCAGCAGTTTATATGGCAGTTCCTACGAGCAGTACTTC CASSLYGSSYEQYF
15 TRBJ2-2 - TRBV14 - TGTGCCAGCAGCCAGAGGACATCGAACACCGGGGAGCTGTTTTTT CASSQRTSNTGELFF
15 TRBJ1-6 - TRBV28 - TGTGCCAGCAGTTCGTTGACAGTAGGTGGTTCACCCCTCCACTTT CASSSLTVGGSPLHF
14 TRBJ2-2 - TRBV14 - TGTGCCAGCAGCCAAGATATTATTGCCGGGGAGCTGTTTTTT CASSQDIIAGELFF
16 TRBJ1-3 - TRBV7-6 - TGTGCCAGCAGCTTAGGGGGGCCCGACTCTGGAAACACCATATATTTT CASSLGGPDSGNTIYF
16 TRBJ1-1 TRBD1 TRBV13 - TGTGCCAGCAGCCAAGGACAGGGGCGGGAGAACACTGAAGCTTTCTTT CASSQGQGRENTEAFF
16 TRBJ1-3 - TRBV10-3 - TGTGCCATCAGTGAGTCAGCGGCGGACTCTGGAAACACCATATATTTT CAISESAADSGNTIYF
19 TRBJ2-3 TRBD1 TRBV12-5 - TGTGCTAGTGGTTTGGACCTATACGACAGGGGTCTGCGCACAGATACGCAGTATTTT CASGLDLYDRGLRTDTQYF
13 TRBJ2-7 - TRBV29-1 - TGCAGCGTTGAAACCGGGACTGCCTACGAGCAGTACTTC CSVETGTAYEQYF
19 TRBJ1-5 - TRBV18 - TGTGCCAGCTCACGCCACACCCAGCCAGGGCTGGGGATTAATCAGCCCCAGCATTTT CASSRHTQPGLGINQPQHF
14 TRBJ2-7 - TRBV15 - TGTGCCACCAGCCGGCAGGGGACGGATTACGAGCAGTACTTC CATSRQGTDYEQYF
15 TRBJ2-1 - TRBV5-1 once TGCGCCAGCAGATATACTAGGGCAGCCTACAATGAGCAGTTCTTC CASRYTRAAYNEQFF
17 TRBJ2-2 TRBD1 TRBV10-1 - TGCGCCAGCAGTGATATACCGGGACAGGGGGGGTCCGGGGAGCTGTTTTTT CASSDIPGQGGSGELFF
13 TRBJ2-5 TRBD2 TRBV10-1 few TGCGCCAGTAAGGGGACTAGCGGAGAGACCCAGTACTTC CASKGTSGETQYF
15 TRBJ2-1 - TRBV6-6 - TGTGCCAGCAGTTACGGCAGGCCACTCTACAATGAGCAGTTCTTC CASSYGRPLYNEQFF
17 TRBJ1-5 - TRBV21-1 - TGTGCCAGCAGCAAAGCGCGGGGCAGGGAGGCCAATCAGCCCCAGCATTTT CASSKARGREANQPQHF
16 TRBJ2-5 TRBD2 TRBV28 - TGTGCCAGCAGTTGGTTTTCTAGCGGGAGTTTGGAGACCCAGTACTTC CASSWFSSGSLETQYF
15 TRBJ1-2 TRBD1 TRBV28 - TGTGCCAGCAGTCAACAGGGGGCCTGCAAACGGGGCTACACCTTC CASSQQGACKRGYTF
16 TRBJ1-2 TRBD1 TRBV2 - TGTGCCAGCAGTGAAGCGCTCCACTACAGGGGGCGCGGCTACACCTTC CASSEALHYRGRGYTF
13 TRBJ1-1 - TRBV10-3 - TGTGCCATCAATATACAGCCAAACACTGAAGCTTTCTTT CAINIQPNTEAFF
17 TRBJ2-7 TRBD2 TRBV23-1 - TGCGCCAGCAGAGAAAAATGGCCGGGACTACCTTCCTACGAGCAGTACTTC CASREKWPGLPSYEQYF
17 TRBJ2-7 - TRBV5-6 - TGTGCCAGCAGCTTCACGGAGGCGGGACAGCCTTCCTACGAGCAGTACTTC CASSFTEAGQPSYEQYF
16 TRBJ1-1 - TRBV25-1 - TGTGCCAGCAAGAAAACCCACTCGTGGAGGGACACTGAAGCTTTCTTT CASKKTHSWRDTEAFF
13 TRBJ1-2 TRBD1 TRBV6-1 - TGTGCCAGCAGTGGACAGGGGGCTGGTGGCTACACCTTC CASSGQGAGGYTF
16 TRBJ2-7 - TRBV14 - TGTGCCAGCAGCGCTTGGGTCGGACTAACTCCGTACGAGCAGTACTTC CASSAWVGLTPYEQYF
22 TRBJ1-5 TRBD1 TRBV6-1 - TGTGCCAGCAGTGAAGGTTCTCACCACCCGGGACAGGGTTTTATAAGCAATCAGCCCCAGCATTTT CASSEGSHHPGQGFISNQPQHF
15 TRBJ2-7 TRBD1 TRBV28 few TGTGCCAGCAGTTTATTGGGACAGGGCTCCTACGAGCAGTACTTC CASSLLGQGSYEQYF